This T cell receptor (beta chain) stems from a study of blood T cells in healthy people across ages. The overall study: Template switching picked up about one barcoded beta molecule for each two T cells.

A second PCR, run for about 7 to 11 cycles, used a sample-barcoded 5' primer plus a J-beta primer mix. TCRdb re-derived calls from the 5' RACE reads in MiXCR, one entry per CDR3 protein. This table holds about 400,000 distinct CDR3 sequences, approximately 52% found once. CDR3 length: 15 amino acids. Germline-derived CDR1 and CDR2 are LGHDT and YNNKEL (reference sequence). The V gene end was trimmed by 2 bases and the J gene end by 8 bases; junction bases not matched to a gene: 8. The chain is built from TRBV3-1 and TRBJ1-2; 10 bases are shared with TRBD1. This clonotype was sampled from a man between 60 and 70 years old in good health. The specimen was blood. The DNA of the CDR3 is TGTGCCAGCAGCCAATTCGGGACAGGGGTCGGCGGCTACACCTTC. This gives the protein CASSQFGTGVGGYTF.